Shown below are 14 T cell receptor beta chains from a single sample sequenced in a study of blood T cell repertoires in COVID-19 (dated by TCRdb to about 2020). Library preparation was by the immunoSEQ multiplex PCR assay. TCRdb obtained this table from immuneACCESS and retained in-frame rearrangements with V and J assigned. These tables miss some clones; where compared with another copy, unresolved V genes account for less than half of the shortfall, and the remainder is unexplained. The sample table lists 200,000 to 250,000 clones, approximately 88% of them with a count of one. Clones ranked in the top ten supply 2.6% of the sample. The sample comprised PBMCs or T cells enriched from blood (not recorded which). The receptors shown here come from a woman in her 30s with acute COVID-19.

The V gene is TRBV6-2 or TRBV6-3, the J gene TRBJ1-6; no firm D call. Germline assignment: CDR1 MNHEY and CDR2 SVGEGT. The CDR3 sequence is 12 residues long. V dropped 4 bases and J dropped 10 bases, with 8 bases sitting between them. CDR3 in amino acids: CASSFGGSPLHF. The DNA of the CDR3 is TGTGCCAGCAGTTTTGGAGGATCACCCCTCCACTTT.

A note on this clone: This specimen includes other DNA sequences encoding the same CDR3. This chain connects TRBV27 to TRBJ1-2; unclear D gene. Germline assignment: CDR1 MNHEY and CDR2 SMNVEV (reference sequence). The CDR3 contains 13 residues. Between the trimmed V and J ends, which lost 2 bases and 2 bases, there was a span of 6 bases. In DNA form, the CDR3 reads TGTGCCAGCAGTTTAGGAGGGAACTATGGCTACACCTTC. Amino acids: CASSLGGNYGYTF.

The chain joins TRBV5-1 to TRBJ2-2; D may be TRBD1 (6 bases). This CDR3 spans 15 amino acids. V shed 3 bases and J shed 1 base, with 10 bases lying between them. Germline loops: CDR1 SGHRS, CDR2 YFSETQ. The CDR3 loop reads CASSYLQGNTGELFF. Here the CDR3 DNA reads TGCGCCAGCAGCTACCTACAGGGGAACACCGGGGAGCTGTTTTTT.

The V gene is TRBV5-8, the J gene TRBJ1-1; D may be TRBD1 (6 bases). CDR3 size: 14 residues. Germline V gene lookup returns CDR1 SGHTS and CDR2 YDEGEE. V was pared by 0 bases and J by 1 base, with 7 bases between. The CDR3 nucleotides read TGTGCCAGCAGCTTGGGACAGGCGAACACTGAAGCTTTCTTT. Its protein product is CASSLGQANTEAFF.

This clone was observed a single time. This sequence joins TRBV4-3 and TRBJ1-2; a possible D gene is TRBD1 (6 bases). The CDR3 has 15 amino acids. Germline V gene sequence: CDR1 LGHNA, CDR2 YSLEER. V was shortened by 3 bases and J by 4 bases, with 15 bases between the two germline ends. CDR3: CASSHNRQVLYGYTF. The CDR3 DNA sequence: TGCGCCAGCAGCCATAACAGACAGGTCCTCTATGGCTACACCTTC.

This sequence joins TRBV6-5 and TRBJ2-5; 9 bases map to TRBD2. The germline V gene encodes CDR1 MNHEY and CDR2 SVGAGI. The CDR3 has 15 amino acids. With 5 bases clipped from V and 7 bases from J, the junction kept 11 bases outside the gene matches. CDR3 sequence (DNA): TGTGCCAGCAGTCCCCCCGGGACTAGCAGTGGGACCCAGTACTTC. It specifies CASSPPGTSSGTQYF.

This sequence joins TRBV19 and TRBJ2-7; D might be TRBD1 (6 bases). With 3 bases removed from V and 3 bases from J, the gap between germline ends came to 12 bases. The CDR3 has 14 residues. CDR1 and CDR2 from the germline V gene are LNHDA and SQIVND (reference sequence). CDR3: CASSIEGHLYEQYF. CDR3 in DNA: TGTGCCAGTAGTATCGAGGGACACCTCTACGAGCAGTACTTC.

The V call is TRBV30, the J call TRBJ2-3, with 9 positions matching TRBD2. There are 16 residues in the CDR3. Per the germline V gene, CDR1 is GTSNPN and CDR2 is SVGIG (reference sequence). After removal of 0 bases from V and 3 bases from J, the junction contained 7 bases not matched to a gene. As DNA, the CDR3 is TGTGCCTGGAGTGTCTTTAGCGGGGGTGCGACAGATACGCAGTATTTT. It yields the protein CAWSVFSGGATDTQYF.

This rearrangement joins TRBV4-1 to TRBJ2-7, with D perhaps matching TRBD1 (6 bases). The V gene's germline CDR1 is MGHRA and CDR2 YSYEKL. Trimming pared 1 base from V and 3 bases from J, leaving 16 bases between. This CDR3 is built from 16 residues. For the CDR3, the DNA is TGCGCCAGCAGCCAAGCTTCCACAGGGTCCCTCTACGAGCAGTACTTC. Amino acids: CASSQASTGSLYEQYF.

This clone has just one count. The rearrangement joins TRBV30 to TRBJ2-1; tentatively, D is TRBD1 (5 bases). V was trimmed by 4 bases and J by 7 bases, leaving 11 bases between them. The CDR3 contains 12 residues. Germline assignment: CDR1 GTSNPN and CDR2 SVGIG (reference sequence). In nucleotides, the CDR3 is TGTGCCTGGACCACCCAGGGAAATGAGCAGTTCTTC. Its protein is CAWTTQGNEQFF. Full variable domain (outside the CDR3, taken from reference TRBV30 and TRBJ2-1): SQTIHQWPATLVQPVGSPLSLECTVEGTSNPNLYWYRQAAGRGLQLLFYSVGIGQISSEVPQNLSASRPQDRQFILSSKKLLLSDSGFYLCAWTTQGNEQFFGPGTRLTVL.

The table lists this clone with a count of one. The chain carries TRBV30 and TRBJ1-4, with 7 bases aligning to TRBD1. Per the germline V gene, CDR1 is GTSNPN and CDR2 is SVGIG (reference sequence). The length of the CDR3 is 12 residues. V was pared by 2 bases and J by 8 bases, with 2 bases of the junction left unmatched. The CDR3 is CAWSPQGEKLFF. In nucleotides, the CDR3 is TGTGCCTGGAGTCCACAGGGGGAAAAACTGTTTTTT.

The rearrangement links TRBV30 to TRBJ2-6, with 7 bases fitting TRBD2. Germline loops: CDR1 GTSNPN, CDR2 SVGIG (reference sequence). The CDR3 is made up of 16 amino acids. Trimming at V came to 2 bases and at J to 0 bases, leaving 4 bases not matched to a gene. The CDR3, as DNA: TGTGCCTGGAGTCCCGGGGGGAACTCTGGGGCCAACGTCCTGACTTTC. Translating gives CAWSPGGNSGANVLTF.

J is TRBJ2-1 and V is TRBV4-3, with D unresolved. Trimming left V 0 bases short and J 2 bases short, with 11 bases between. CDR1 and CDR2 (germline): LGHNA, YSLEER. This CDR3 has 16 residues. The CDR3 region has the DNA TGCGCCAGCAGCCAAGATCTCAGTTTCCCCTACAATGAGCAGTTCTTC. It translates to CASSQDLSFPYNEQFF.

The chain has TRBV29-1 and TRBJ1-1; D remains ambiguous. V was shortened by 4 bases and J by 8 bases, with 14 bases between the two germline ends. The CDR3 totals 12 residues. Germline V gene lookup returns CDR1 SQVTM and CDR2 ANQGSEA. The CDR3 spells CSVVISEAEAFF. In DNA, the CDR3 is TGCAGCGTTGTCATATCCGAGGCGGAAGCTTTCTTT. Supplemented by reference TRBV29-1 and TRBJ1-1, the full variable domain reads SAVISQKPSRDICQRGTSLTIQCQVDSQVTMMFWYRQQPGQSLTLIATANQGSEATYESGFVIDKFPISRPNLTFSTLTVSNMSPEDSSIYLCSVVISEAEAFFGQGTRLTVV.